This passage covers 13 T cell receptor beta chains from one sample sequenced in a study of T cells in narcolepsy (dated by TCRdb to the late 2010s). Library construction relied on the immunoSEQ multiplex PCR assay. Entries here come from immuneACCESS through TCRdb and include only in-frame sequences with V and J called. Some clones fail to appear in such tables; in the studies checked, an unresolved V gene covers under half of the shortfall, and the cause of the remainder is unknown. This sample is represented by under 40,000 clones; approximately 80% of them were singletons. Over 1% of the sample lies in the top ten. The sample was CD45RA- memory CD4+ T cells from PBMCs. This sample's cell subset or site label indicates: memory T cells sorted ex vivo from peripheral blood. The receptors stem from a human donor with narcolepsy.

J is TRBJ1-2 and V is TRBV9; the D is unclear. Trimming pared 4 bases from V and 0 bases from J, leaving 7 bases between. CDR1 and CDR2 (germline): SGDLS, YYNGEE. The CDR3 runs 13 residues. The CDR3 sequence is CASSTDPNYGYTF. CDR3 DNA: TGTGCCAGCAGCACCGATCCTAACTATGGCTACACCTTC.

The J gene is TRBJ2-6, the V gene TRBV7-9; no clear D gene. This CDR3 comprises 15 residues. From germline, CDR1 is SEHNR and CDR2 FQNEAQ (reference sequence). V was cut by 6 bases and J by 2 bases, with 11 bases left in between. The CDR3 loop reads CASSQGQTGANVLTF. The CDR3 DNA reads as TGTGCCAGCAGTCAAGGCCAGACTGGGGCCAACGTCCTGACTTTC.

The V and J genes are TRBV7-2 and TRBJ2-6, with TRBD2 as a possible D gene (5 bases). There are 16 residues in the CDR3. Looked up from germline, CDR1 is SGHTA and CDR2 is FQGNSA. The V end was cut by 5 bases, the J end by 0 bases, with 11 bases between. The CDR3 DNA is TGTGCCAGCAGCCCCCAGCGGAACTCTGGGGCCAACGTCCTGACTTTC. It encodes CASSPQRNSGANVLTF.

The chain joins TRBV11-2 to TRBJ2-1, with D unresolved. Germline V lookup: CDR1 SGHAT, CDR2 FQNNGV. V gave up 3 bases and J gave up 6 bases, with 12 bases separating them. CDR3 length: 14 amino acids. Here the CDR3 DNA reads TGTGCCAGCAGCTTTCAATTCGGCGGCAATGAGCAGTTCTTC. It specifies CASSFQFGGNEQFF.

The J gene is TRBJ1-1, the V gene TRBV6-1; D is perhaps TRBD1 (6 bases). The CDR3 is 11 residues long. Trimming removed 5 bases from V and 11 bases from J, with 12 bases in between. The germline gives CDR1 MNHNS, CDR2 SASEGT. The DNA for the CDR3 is TGTGCCAGCAGTTACAGGGAGAGGGCTTTCTTT. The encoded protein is CASSYRERAFF.

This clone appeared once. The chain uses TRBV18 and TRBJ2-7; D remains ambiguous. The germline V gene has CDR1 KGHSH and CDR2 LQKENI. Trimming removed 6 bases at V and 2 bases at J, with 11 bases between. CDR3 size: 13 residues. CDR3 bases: TGTGCCAGCTCCAAAGACATGACCTACGAGCAGTACTTC. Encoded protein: CASSKDMTYEQYF. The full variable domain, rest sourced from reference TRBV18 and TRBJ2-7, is NAGVMQNPRHLVRRRGQEARLRCSPMKGHSHVYWYRQLPEEGLKFMVYLQKENIIDESGMPKERFSAEFPKEGPSILRIQQVVRGDSAAYFCASSKDMTYEQYFGPGTRLTVT.

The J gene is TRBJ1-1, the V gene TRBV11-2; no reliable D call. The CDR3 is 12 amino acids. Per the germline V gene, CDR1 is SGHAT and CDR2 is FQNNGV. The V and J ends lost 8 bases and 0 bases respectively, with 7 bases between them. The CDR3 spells CASRPMNTEAFF. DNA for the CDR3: TGTGCCAGCCGCCCAATGAACACTGAAGCTTTCTTT.

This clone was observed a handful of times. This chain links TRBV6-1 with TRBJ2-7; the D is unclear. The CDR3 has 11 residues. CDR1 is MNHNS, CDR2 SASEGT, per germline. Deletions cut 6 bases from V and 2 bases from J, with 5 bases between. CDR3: CASSSTYEQYV. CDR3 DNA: TGTGCCAGCAGCTCGACCTACGAGCAGTACGTC.

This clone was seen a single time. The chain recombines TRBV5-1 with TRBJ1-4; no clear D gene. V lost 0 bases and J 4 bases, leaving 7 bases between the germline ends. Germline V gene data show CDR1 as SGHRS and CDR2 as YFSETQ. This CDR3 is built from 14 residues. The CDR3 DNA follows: TGCGCCAGCAGCTTGGCCGGTTATAATGAAAAACTGTTTTTT. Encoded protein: CASSLAGYNEKLFF.

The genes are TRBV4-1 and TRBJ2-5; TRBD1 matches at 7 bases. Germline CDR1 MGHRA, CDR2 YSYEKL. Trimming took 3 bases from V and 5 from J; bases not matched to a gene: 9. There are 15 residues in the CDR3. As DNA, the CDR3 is TGCGCCAGCAGCCACAGGGACAGCGGCATTGAGACCCAGTACTTC. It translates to CASSHRDSGIETQYF.

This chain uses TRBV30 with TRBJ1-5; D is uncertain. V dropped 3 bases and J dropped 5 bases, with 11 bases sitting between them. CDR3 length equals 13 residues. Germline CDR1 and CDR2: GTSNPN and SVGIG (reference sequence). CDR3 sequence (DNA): TGTGCCTGGAGACGGGGAGAGGATCAGCCCCAGCATTTT. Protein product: CAWRRGEDQPQHF.

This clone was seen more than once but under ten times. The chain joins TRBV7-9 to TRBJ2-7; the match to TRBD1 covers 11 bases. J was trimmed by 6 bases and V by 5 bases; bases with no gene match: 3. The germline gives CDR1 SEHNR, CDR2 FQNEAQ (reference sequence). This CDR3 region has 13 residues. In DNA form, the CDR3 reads TGTGCCAGCAGCCGGGGACAGGGGGTCGAGCAGTACTTC. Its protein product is CASSRGQGVEQYF.

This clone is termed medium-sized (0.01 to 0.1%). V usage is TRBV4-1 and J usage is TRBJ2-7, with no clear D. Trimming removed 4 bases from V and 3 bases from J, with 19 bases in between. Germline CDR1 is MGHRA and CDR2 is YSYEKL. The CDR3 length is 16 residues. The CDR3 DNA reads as TGCGCCAGCAGCCCTTCCCCCTCCACCTTCAGCTACGAGCAGTACTTC. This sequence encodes CASSPSPSTFSYEQYF.